What follows are 25 T cell receptor beta chains derived from one specimen sequenced in a study of blood T cells in healthy people across ages (dated by TCRdb to 2013 to 2016). Libraries were made using 5' RACE. Reads for this sample came from an Illumina HiSeq 2500. A second PCR of roughly 6 to 11 cycles was run with a J-beta primer mix and a sample-barcoded 5' primer. The public reads were reprocessed in TCRdb via fastp at Q25 and MiXCR, keeping in-frame beta chains. A single entry per CDR3 protein holds the most common genes and DNA from its merged rows. This sample gives more than 1.4 million distinct CDR3 sequences in total; roughly 40% of them show up just once. The ten largest clones capture under 8% of the sample. The sequencing sample was made of blood. The receptor set was obtained from a woman aged 18-29 years in good health.

This chain uses TRBV20-1 with TRBJ1-5; D is ambiguous. CDR1 DFQATT and CDR2 SNEGSKA come from the germline V gene (reference sequence). The CDR3 extends over 12 amino acids. Trimming removed 4 bases at V and 0 bases at J, with 4 bases between. CDR3 in DNA: TGCAGTGCTATCAGTAGCAATCAGCCCCAGCATTTT. It translates to CSAISSNQPQHF.

The gene calls are TRBV5-5 and TRBJ2-2, with a possible D match to TRBD1 (6 bases). V dropped 4 bases and J dropped 0 bases, with 13 bases sitting between them. The CDR3 extends over 16 amino acids. CDR1 is SGHKS and CDR2 is YYEKEE in the germline V gene (reference sequence). The CDR3 bases are TGTGCCAGCAGCGCGCGACAGGCGACGAACACCGGGGAGCTGTTTTTT. Its protein product is CASSARQATNTGELFF.

This chain connects TRBV6-5 to TRBJ1-2; weak D call: TRBD1 (5 bases). The CDR3 is 13 amino acids. Germline V gene sequence: CDR1 MNHEY, CDR2 SVGAGI. The V end lost 11 bases, the J end lost 1 base, and 14 bases lay between the germline ends. The CDR3 loop is CACGSGVNYGYTF. The DNA of the CDR3 is TGTGCCTGCGGGTCGGGGGTTAACTATGGCTACACCTTC.

This chain connects TRBV4-1 to TRBJ2-3, with 9 bases that match TRBD2. The J segment lost 6 bases and the V segment lost 1 base, leaving 14 bases of the junction unmatched. CDR1 is MGHRA, CDR2 YSYEKL, per germline. CDR3 size: 18 residues. CDR3 region: CASSQGECTSGYTDTQYF. The CDR3 coding sequence is TGCGCCAGCAGCCAAGGCGAATGTACTAGCGGGTACACGGATACGCAGTATTTT.

This chain uses TRBV29-1 with TRBJ1-1, with D unresolved. V lost 4 bases to trimming and J lost 1 base, with 10 bases between them. CDR1 is SQVTM, CDR2 ANQGSEA, per germline. There are 13 residues in the CDR3. This CDR3 is CSVGAVENTEAFF. CDR3 DNA: TGCAGCGTTGGAGCGGTCGAGAACACTGAAGCTTTCTTT.

This clonotype has more than one count but fewer than ten. This chain links TRBV5-1 with TRBJ2-7; 9 bases align to TRBD1. Per the germline V gene, CDR1 is SGHRS and CDR2 is YFSETQ. This CDR3 spans 14 amino acids. The J segment lost 5 bases and the V segment lost 0 bases, leaving 3 bases of the junction unmatched. The CDR3, as DNA: TGCGCCAGCAGCTTGGGGACAGGGGATGACGAGCAGTACTTC. Translation: CASSLGTGDDEQYF. The entire variable domain, with the rest obtained from reference TRBV5-1 and TRBJ2-7, is as follows: KAGVTQTPRYLIKTRGQQVTLSCSPISGHRSVSWYQQTPGQGLQFLFEYFSETQRNKGNFPGRFSGRQFSNSRSEMNVSTLELGDSALYLCASSLGTGDDEQYFGPGTRLTVT.

V usage is TRBV6-1 and J usage is TRBJ2-3; the D gene is possibly TRBD1 (5 bases). V was cut by 7 bases and J by 0 bases, with 14 bases left in between. The CDR3 has 15 residues. Germline values: CDR1 MNHNS, CDR2 SASEGT. The CDR3 sequence is CASTHQGVSTDTQYF. The CDR3 coding sequence is TGTGCCAGCACCCATCAAGGGGTGAGCACAGATACGCAGTATTTT.

The sample holds a few counts of this clonotype. The CDR3: CASTSHESYEQYF. CDR3 in DNA: TGTGCCAGCACTAGCCATGAGTCCTACGAGCAGTACTTC. The V call is TRBV6-6, the J call TRBJ2-7; D perhaps matches TRBD2 (5 bases). Deletions cut 7 bases from V and 1 base from J, with 11 bases between. The CDR3 extends over 13 amino acids. Germline-derived CDR1 and CDR2 are MNHNY and SVGAGI (reference sequence).

This clonotype came up a few times. J is TRBJ2-3 and V is TRBV7-9, with TRBD2 matching over 9 bases. Losses at the gene ends were 0 bases for V and 5 bases for J; bases not matched to a gene: 3. CDR1 and CDR2 from the germline V gene are SEHNR and FQNEAQ (reference sequence). CDR3 length: 15 residues. CDR3 sequence (DNA): TGTGCCAGCAGCTTAGCGGGACTAGCAGAAGATACGCAGTATTTT. Its protein product is CASSLAGLAEDTQYF. Complete variable domain (other parts from reference TRBV7-9 and TRBJ2-3): DTGVSQNPRHKITKRGQNVTFRCDPISEHNRLYWYRQTLGQGPEFLTYFQNEAQLEKSRLLSDRFSAERPKGSFSTLEIQRTEQGDSAMYLCASSLAGLAEDTQYFGPGTRLTVL.

This clonotype came up once. The chain couples TRBV7-6 to TRBJ2-7, with unresolved D. The J call is doubtful: the DNA matches TRBJ2-5 better. Germline-derived CDR1 and CDR2 are SGHVS and FNYEAQ. The CDR3 has 15 residues. The CDR3 DNA is TGTGCCAGCAGCTTAGTCACGGAGTCCCAAGAGACCCAGTACTTC. This gives the protein CASSLVTESQETQYF.

The sample holds a few counts of this clonotype. V usage is TRBV29-1 and J usage is TRBJ2-7, with unresolved D. Germline V gene lookup returns CDR1 SQVTM and CDR2 ANQGSEA. V shed 6 bases and J shed 5 bases, with 11 bases lying between them. The CDR3 runs 11 residues. The CDR3, as DNA: TGCAGCGTACAATCCCATAACGAGCAGTACTTC. It specifies CSVQSHNEQYF.

The CDR3 region is CASSQDSAHSQETQYF. As DNA, the CDR3 is TGTGCCAGCAGCCAAGATTCGGCTCATTCCCAAGAGACCCAGTACTTC. This chain joins TRBV3-1 and TRBJ2-5, with D unresolved. V lost 0 bases and J lost 1, with 12 bases in between. The CDR3 extends over 16 amino acids. Germline CDR1 reads LGHDT; CDR2 reads YNNKEL (reference sequence).

The chain links TRBV9 to TRBJ1-2; D uncertain. V was trimmed by 0 bases and J by 2 bases, leaving 8 bases between them. Germline assignment: CDR1 SGDLS and CDR2 YYNGEE. The length of the CDR3 is 14 residues. DNA of the CDR3: TGTGCCAGCAGCGTAGGGAGAGAGAACTATGGCTACACCTTC. Its translation is CASSVGRENYGYTF. Complete variable domain (other parts from reference TRBV9 and TRBJ1-2): DSGVTQTPKHLITATGQRVTLRCSPRSGDLSVYWYQQSLDQGLQFLIQYYNGEERAKGNILERFSAQQFPDLHSELNLSSLELGDSALYFCASSVGRENYGYTFGSGTRLTVV.

The sample holds a few counts of this clonotype. The V call is TRBV7-8, the J call TRBJ2-5; TRBD1 or TRBD2 may be the D gene (5 bases each). The V gene lost 8 bases and the J gene lost 1 base, with 14 bases spanning the gap. This CDR3 spans 14 amino acids. Germline V gene lookup returns CDR1 SGHVS and CDR2 FQNEAQ. DNA for the CDR3: TGTGCCAGCCCCAAGGAGAGGGGCCAAGAGACCCAGTACTTC. Protein product: CASPKERGQETQYF.

This clonotype was counted at least ten times. The chain recombines TRBV12-3 or TRBV12-4 with TRBJ2-5; tentatively, D is TRBD1 or TRBD2 (5 bases each). The CDR3 is 14 residues long. The ends were cut back, 4 bases at V and 4 bases at J, with 13 bases in the middle. The CDR3 region has the DNA TGTGCCAGCAGTTGGGACGGTAGCCCAGAGACCCAGTACTTC. This translates into CASSWDGSPETQYF.

Only one count was recorded for this clonotype. At one end, the junction sequence differs from germline, possibly due to a read error. This chain's CDR3 is CASSLSDTRYF. Here the CDR3 DNA reads TGTGCCAGCAGCTTATCTGATACGCGGTATTTT. This chain joins TRBV7-2 and TRBJ2-3, with D unresolved. Germline V lookup: CDR1 SGHTA, CDR2 FQGNSA. The CDR3 has 11 amino acids.

J is TRBJ2-7 and V is TRBV19; 10 bases match TRBD1. Trimming removed 6 bases from V and 6 bases from J; junction bases left unmatched: 26. CDR1 is LNHDA and CDR2 is SQIVND in the germline V gene (reference sequence). The length of the CDR3 is 20 residues. The CDR3 bases are TGTGCCAGTAGGTTCCTCGGGACAGGGGTTGTAAGCTGGTGTTTCTCCGAGCAGTACTTC. Translating it yields CASRFLGTGVVSWCFSEQYF.

This chain links TRBV9 with TRBJ2-6, with D possibly being TRBD2 (6 bases). This CDR3 has 16 amino acids. Per germline, CDR1 SGDLS and CDR2 YYNGEE. V dropped 4 bases and J dropped 3 bases, with 14 bases sitting between them. CDR3 nucleotides: TGTGCCAGCAGCAGAGACGGAGGGATTGGGGCCAACGTCCTGACTTTC. Translating it yields CASSRDGGIGANVLTF. The full variable domain, in which reference TRBV9 and TRBJ2-6 provide the parts outside the CDR3, is DSGVTQTPKHLITATGQRVTLRCSPRSGDLSVYWYQQSLDQGLQFLIQYYNGEERAKGNILERFSAQQFPDLHSELNLSSLELGDSALYFCASSRDGGIGANVLTFGAGSRLTVL.

The gene calls are TRBV7-2 and TRBJ2-1; 11 bases map to TRBD2. J gave up 13 bases and V 3 bases, and 20 bases lay outside the gene matches. The CDR3 runs 18 residues. Germline CDR1 SGHTA, CDR2 FQGNSA. The CDR3 DNA follows: TGTGCCAGCAGCTTGGCTACCGGACTAGCGGGTTATAAAGAGACCCAGTTCTTC. It yields the protein CASSLATGLAGYKETQFF.

The chain has TRBV7-9 and TRBJ2-3; TRBD1 agrees at 7 bases. Germline V gene lookup returns CDR1 SEHNR and CDR2 FQNEAQ (reference sequence). J was trimmed by 3 bases and V by 2 bases; bases with no gene match: 8. The CDR3 totals 16 residues. The CDR3 nucleotides read TGTGCCAGCAGCTTACACGCGGCAGGGGGAACAGATACGCAGTATTTT. Protein: CASSLHAAGGTDTQYF.

This clonotype appeared a single time. One base away lies a much larger clone, so this may be a sequencing read error. The chain carries TRBV10-3 and TRBJ2-3; 10 positions match TRBD2. Germline CDR1 and CDR2: ENHRY and SYGVKD. This CDR3 is built from 20 residues. Germline trimming cut 4 bases from V and 10 bases from J; bases unmatched to any gene: 26. The CDR3 region has the DNA TGTGCCATCAGTGCCCTTAGTCAGGCTGTCGCGCTAGCGGGAGAGAGGGCGCAGTATTTT. Translated: CAISALSQAVALAGERAQYF.

In its sample, this clonotype was seen a few times. This chain links TRBV4-1 with TRBJ2-3; D is possibly TRBD2 (5 bases). CDR1 and CDR2 (germline): MGHRA, YSYEKL. V shed 3 bases and J shed 1 base, with 17 bases lying between them. The CDR3 is 17 amino acids. CDR3 coding DNA: TGCGCCAGCAGCCAGATAGGAGGCCAGGCTGGCACAGATACGCAGTATTTT. It is translated as CASSQIGGQAGTDTQYF.

This clonotype has more than one count but fewer than ten. The chain is built from TRBV12-3 or TRBV12-4 and TRBJ1-2; D uncertain. Between the trimmed V and J ends, which lost 5 bases and 4 bases, there was a span of 14 bases. The CDR3 contains 14 residues. The CDR3 is CASSPSYRSYGYTF. The DNA for the CDR3 is TGTGCCAGCAGTCCGAGCTACCGAAGCTATGGCTACACCTTC.

CDR3 region: CASSQVGGVYNEQFF. As DNA, the CDR3 is TGTGCCAGCAGCCAAGTAGGTGGGGTTTACAATGAGCAGTTCTTC. This chain joins TRBV3-1 and TRBJ2-1; D is unresolved. The CDR3 is 15 amino acids. The germline V gene has CDR1 LGHDT and CDR2 YNNKEL (reference sequence). The ends were cut back, 1 base at V and 4 bases at J, with 11 bases in the middle.

This clonotype appeared many times. The V call is TRBV10-3, the J call TRBJ1-1; possible D gene TRBD1, 6 bases. The CDR3 is made up of 12 amino acids. Trimming took 6 bases from V and 6 from J, leaving 11 bases between them. Germline V gene sequence: CDR1 ENHRY, CDR2 SYGVKD. The CDR3 DNA reads TGTGCCATCAGAGGAACAGGGTCTGAAGCTTTCTTT. The encoded protein is CAIRGTGSEAFF.